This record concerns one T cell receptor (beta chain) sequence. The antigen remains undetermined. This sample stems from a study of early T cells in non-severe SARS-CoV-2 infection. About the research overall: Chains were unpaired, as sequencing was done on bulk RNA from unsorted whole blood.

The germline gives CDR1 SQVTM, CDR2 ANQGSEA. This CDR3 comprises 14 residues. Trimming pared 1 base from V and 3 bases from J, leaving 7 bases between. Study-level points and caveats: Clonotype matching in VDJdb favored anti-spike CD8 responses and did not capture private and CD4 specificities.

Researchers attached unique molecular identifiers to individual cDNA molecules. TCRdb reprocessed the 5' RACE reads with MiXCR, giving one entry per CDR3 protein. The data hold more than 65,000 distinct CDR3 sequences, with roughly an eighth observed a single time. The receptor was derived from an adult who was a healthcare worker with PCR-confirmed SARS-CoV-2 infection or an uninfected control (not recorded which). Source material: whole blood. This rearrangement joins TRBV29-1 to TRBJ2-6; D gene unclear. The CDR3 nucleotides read TGCAGCGTTGAAGGGGGTTATGGGGCCAACGTCCTGACTTTC. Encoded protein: CSVEGGYGANVLTF.